Listed here are 26 T cell receptor beta chains from one sample, sequenced in a study of T cell responses to AZD1222 COVID-19 vaccine. Repertoires were generated with immunoSEQ multiplex PCR, while TCRdb's copy carries only in-frame clones and drops some. The sample records roughly 120,000 clones, 86% being singletons. Source: peripheral blood, taken on day 0 of AZD1222 vaccination. These receptor sequences come from an adult in good health.

The rearrangement uses TRBV19 and TRBJ2-3; unclear D gene. Trimming stripped 4 bases from V and 2 bases from J, with 16 bases between. In germline, CDR1 is LNHDA, CDR2 SQIVND (reference sequence). This CDR3 has 16 amino acids. The CDR3 nucleotides are TGTGCCAGTAGTAATCTCCGGGCAGATGACACAGATACGCAGTATTTT. Its translation: CASSNLRADDTDTQYF. The variable domain in full, with the rest retrieved from reference TRBV19 and TRBJ2-3, is DGGITQSPKYLFRKEGQNVTLSCEQNLNHDAMYWYRQDPGQGLRLIYYSQIVNDFQKGDIAEGYSVSREKKESFPLTVTSAQKNPTAFYLCASSNLRADDTDTQYFGPGTRLTVL.

This clone was counted a few times. The chain recombines TRBV4-2 with TRBJ2-1; 10 positions match TRBD2. The CDR3 is 16 residues long. V dropped 4 bases and J dropped 3; count of bases not matched to a gene: 6. Germline assignment: CDR1 LGHNA and CDR2 YNFKEQ. The CDR3 sequence: CASSLGGTSDYNEQFF. The CDR3 DNA sequence: TGTGCCAGCAGCCTAGGGGGGACTAGCGACTACAATGAGCAGTTCTTC.

As concerns this clone: Other DNA sequences in this sample translate to the same CDR3. This chain connects TRBV18 to TRBJ1-6; TRBD1 matches 9 bases. J was trimmed by 7 bases and V by 3 bases; bases with no gene match: 1. Germline V gene lookup returns CDR1 KGHSH and CDR2 LQKENI. The CDR3 runs to 14 residues. The CDR3 DNA follows: TGTGCCAGCTCACCCGGGACAGGGAATTCACCCCTCCACTTT. Translation: CASSPGTGNSPLHF.

The V and J genes are TRBV6-5 and TRBJ2-7; 9 positions agree with TRBD1. The CDR3 loop spans 12 amino acids. CDR1 MNHEY and CDR2 SVGAGI come from the germline V gene. The ends lost 8 bases at V and 5 bases at J; junction bases unmatched: 4. The CDR3 DNA is TGTGCCAGCTGGGACAGGGAGGACGAGCAGTACTTC. Its protein product is CASWDREDEQYF.

The chain has TRBV5-8 and TRBJ2-3, with 7 bases matching TRBD2. The CDR3 loop spans 16 amino acids. Trimming took 2 bases from V and 2 from J; bases not matched to a gene: 8. Germline CDR1 reads SGHTS; CDR2 reads YDEGEE. The CDR3, as DNA: TGTGCCAGCAGCTTCCGGTCGGGGGGATTCACAGATACGCAGTATTTT. Translation: CASSFRSGGFTDTQYF.

J is TRBJ2-7 and V is TRBV7-2, with D perhaps given as TRBD1 or TRBD2 (5 bases each). Looked up from germline, CDR1 is SGHTA and CDR2 is FQGNSA. The V end was cut by 4 bases, the J end by 4 bases, with 17 bases between. The CDR3 is made up of 15 amino acids. In DNA, the CDR3 is TGTGCCAGCAGCTCCGGGCAGGGTGGGGAGTACGAGCAGTACTTC. Amino acids: CASSSGQGGEYEQYF.

A single count supports this clone. The chain recombines TRBV5-4 with TRBJ2-1; 9 bases agree with TRBD2. This CDR3 region has 18 residues. From germline, CDR1 is SGHNT and CDR2 YYREEE (reference sequence). Unmatched junction bases numbered 16, after V lost 3 bases and J lost 6 bases. CDR3 DNA sequence: TGTGCCAGCAGCTCCGGAGGTGTAGCGGGGGTTGGTTTCAATGAGCAGTTCTTC. Amino acid sequence: CASSSGGVAGVGFNEQFF.

The J gene is TRBJ2-1, the V gene TRBV7-2; D gene unclear. V dropped 3 bases and J dropped 5 bases, with 2 bases sitting between them. The CDR3 extends over 11 amino acids. Germline V gene data show CDR1 as SGHTA and CDR2 as FQGNSA. CDR3 nucleotides: TGTGCCAGCAGCTTCCACAATGAGCAGTTCTTC. Translating gives CASSFHNEQFF.

The chain uses TRBV6-1 and TRBJ1-5, with TRBD1 matching over 8 bases. After removal of 2 bases from V and 2 bases from J, the junction contained 5 bases not matched to a gene. There are 16 residues in the CDR3. Germline loops: CDR1 MNHNS, CDR2 SASEGT. This chain's CDR3 is CASSEQGTGRNQPQHF. The CDR3 DNA is TGTGCCAGCAGTGAACAGGGGACAGGCCGCAATCAGCCCCAGCATTTT.

This clone was seen a few times. The sample contains more than one DNA sequence encoding this CDR3. This chain joins TRBV2 and TRBJ1-5; 11 bases line up with TRBD1. This CDR3 has 15 amino acids. In germline, CDR1 is SNHLY, CDR2 FYNNEI. With 5 bases clipped from V and 1 base from J, the junction kept 1 base outside the gene matches. The CDR3 DNA sequence: TGTGCCAGCAGTTGGGACAGGGGGAGCAATCAGCCCCAGCATTTT. Protein product: CASSWDRGSNQPQHF.

The CDR3 spells CASSARRAGTGAGTIYF. CDR3 sequence (DNA): TGTGCCAGTAGTGCCAGACGAGCCGGGACAGGGGCTGGCACCATATATTTT. The chain has TRBV19 and TRBJ1-3; 10 nucleotides agree with TRBD1. CDR3 length: 17 residues. Germline V gene lookup returns CDR1 LNHDA and CDR2 SQIVND (reference sequence). The trim removed 5 bases at V and 9 bases at J, leaving 16 bases unmatched.

The rearrangement joins TRBV7-8 to TRBJ1-2; possibly TRBD1 for D (6 bases). Germline CDR1 SGHVS, CDR2 FQNEAQ. The CDR3 sequence is 16 residues long. The V and J ends lost 3 bases and 6 bases respectively, with 20 bases between them. In DNA form, the CDR3 reads TGTGCCAGCAGCTTGTACCTGGGACAAAGGAAGGATGGCTACACCTTC. This gives the protein CASSLYLGQRKDGYTF. The whole variable domain, filled in from reference TRBV7-8 and TRBJ1-2, reads GAGVSQSPRYKVAKRGQDVALRCDPISGHVSLFWYQQALGQGPEFLTYFQNEAQLDKSGLPSDRFFAERPEGSVSTLKIQRTQQEDSAVYLCASSLYLGQRKDGYTFGSGTRLTVV.

V and J are TRBV3-1 (or the pseudogene TRBV3-2) and TRBJ2-7; no clear D gene. Trimming pared 0 bases from V and 1 base from J, leaving 7 bases between. Germline CDR1 and CDR2: LGHDT and YNNKEL (reference sequence). The CDR3 spans 14 residues. The CDR3 DNA reads TGTGCCAGCAGCCAAGATGACCAGTCCTACGAGCAGTACTTC. Protein sequence: CASSQDDQSYEQYF.

CDR3 DNA: TGTGCCAGCAGTGAAGATCAGCAAAGGGGCAGGTTACGGACCTATGGCTACACCTTC. This encodes CASSEDQQRGRLRTYGYTF. The chain combines TRBV6-1 with TRBJ1-2, with TRBD1 as a possible D gene (5 bases). Per germline, CDR1 MNHNS and CDR2 SASEGT. Between the trimmed V and J ends, which lost 1 base and 4 bases, there was a span of 25 bases. CDR3 size: 19 residues.

The chain carries TRBV19 and TRBJ1-2, with TRBD1 identical over 8 bases. This CDR3 is 13 amino acids long. The V gene end was trimmed by 7 bases and the J gene end by 3 bases; junction bases not matched to a gene: 4. CDR1 LNHDA and CDR2 SQIVND come from the germline V gene (reference sequence). Written as DNA, the CDR3 is TGTGCCAGTAATGGACAGGGAGACTATGGCTACACCTTC. Translated, it gives CASNGQGDYGYTF. The variable domain in full, with the rest retrieved from reference TRBV19 and TRBJ1-2, is DGGITQSPKYLFRKEGQNVTLSCEQNLNHDAMYWYRQDPGQGLRLIYYSQIVNDFQKGDIAEGYSVSREKKESFPLTVTSAQKNPTAFYLCASNGQGDYGYTFGSGTRLTVV.

The rearrangement uses TRBV11-2 and TRBJ1-5, with 7 bases identical to TRBD1. The length of the CDR3 is 16 residues. V lost 5 bases and J lost 0; bases outside the gene matches: 7. The germline CDR1 and CDR2 sequences are SGHAT and FQNNGV. The CDR3 nucleotides are TGTGCCAGCAGCCCTGGAGGGACAGTTAGCAATCAGCCCCAGCATTTT. The encoded protein is CASSPGGTVSNQPQHF. Looking up the rest from reference TRBV11-2 and TRBJ1-5 gives the full variable domain: EAGVAQSPRYKIIEKRQSVAFWCNPISGHATLYWYQQILGQGPKLLIQFQNNGVVDDSQLPKDRFSAERLKGVDSTLKIQPAKLEDSAVYLCASSPGGTVSNQPQHFGDGTRLSIL.

This chain links TRBV5-1 with TRBJ2-1; D perhaps matches TRBD2 (5 bases). Between the trimmed V and J ends, which lost 0 bases and 5 bases, there was a span of 18 bases. This CDR3 comprises 17 residues. Germline V gives CDR1 SGHRS, CDR2 YFSETQ. This CDR3 reads CASSLVRGLQGHNEQFF. In DNA form, the CDR3 reads TGCGCCAGCAGCTTGGTTCGGGGTCTTCAAGGGCACAATGAGCAGTTCTTC.

The chain is built from TRBV5-4 and TRBJ2-7; D is ambiguous. The CDR3 contains 13 residues. Trimming stripped 0 bases from V and 2 bases from J, with 6 bases between. Germline V gene data show CDR1 as SGHNT and CDR2 as YYREEE (reference sequence). CDR3 region: CASSLVDTYEQYF. Here the CDR3 DNA reads TGTGCCAGCAGCTTGGTAGATACCTACGAGCAGTACTTC.

This rearrangement joins TRBV7-2 to TRBJ2-7, with unresolved D. Germline CDR1 SGHTA, CDR2 FQGNSA. There are 14 residues in the CDR3. The V gene lost 9 bases and the J gene lost 0 bases, with 15 bases spanning the gap. The CDR3 coding sequence is TGTGCCAGAGCTCCGGACGGCGACTCCTACGAGCAGTACTTC. It encodes CARAPDGDSYEQYF. The full variable domain, rest sourced from reference TRBV7-2 and TRBJ2-7, is GAGVSQSPSNKVTEKGKDVELRCDPISGHTALYWYRQSLGQGLEFLIYFQGNSAPDKSGLPSDRFSAERTGGSVSTLTIQRTQQEDSAVYLCARAPDGDSYEQYFGPGTRLTVT.

The J gene is TRBJ2-2, the V gene TRBV11-3; a possible D gene is TRBD2 (5 bases). The CDR3 is 14 residues long. Trimming removed 5 bases at V and 7 bases at J, with 14 bases between. From germline, CDR1 is SGHNT and CDR2 YENEEA. As DNA, the CDR3 is TGTGCCAGCAGCGGGGTCGCGGAGGACGGGGAGCTGTTTTTT. This encodes CASSGVAEDGELFF.

V is TRBV6-5 and J is TRBJ2-7; unclear D gene. The ends were cut back, 6 bases at V and 7 bases at J, with 13 bases in the middle. The CDR3 is made up of 12 amino acids. Per the germline V gene, CDR1 is MNHEY and CDR2 is SVGAGI. The CDR3 sequence: CASSHTPWEQYF. Here the CDR3 DNA reads TGTGCCAGCAGCCACACACCCTGGGAGCAGTACTTC.

The chain joins TRBV28 to TRBJ2-1; 13 nucleotides agree with TRBD2. The CDR3 runs to 17 residues. CDR1 is MDHEN, CDR2 SYDVKM, per germline. Germline trimming cut 4 bases from V and 2 bases from J; bases unmatched to any gene: 5. CDR3: CASSSGTSGMAYNEQFF. CDR3 in DNA: TGTGCCAGCAGTTCCGGGACTAGCGGGATGGCCTACAATGAGCAGTTCTTC.

V and J are TRBV7-6 and TRBJ2-1; D is unclear. The CDR3 loop spans 15 amino acids. V lost 5 bases and J lost 5, with 16 bases in between. The germline V gene encodes CDR1 SGHVS and CDR2 FNYEAQ. CDR3 region: CASSPPGRSNNEQFF. Written as DNA, the CDR3 is TGTGCCAGCAGCCCTCCAGGCAGGTCTAACAATGAGCAGTTCTTC.

This clone is a singleton in its sample. Compared with germline, one end of the junction differs, possibly owing to a read error. V gene TRBV5-5 combines with J gene TRBJ1-1; D call uncertain. The CDR3 loop spans 13 amino acids. Germline values: CDR1 SGHKS, CDR2 YYEKEE (reference sequence). The CDR3 reads CASSTGPNAEAFF. The CDR3 DNA reads as TGTGCCAGCAGTACCGGCCCGAACGCTGAAGCTTTCTTT.

The genes are TRBV6-2 or TRBV6-3 and TRBJ2-2; 9 bases agree with TRBD1. Unmatched junction bases numbered 7, after V lost 2 bases and J lost 6 bases. The CDR3 extends over 16 amino acids. The germline V gene has CDR1 MNHEY and CDR2 SVGEGT. The CDR3 nucleotides are TGTGCCAGCAGTTACCGGACAGGGGCGAGGTCCGGGGAGCTGTTTTTT. Translation gives CASSYRTGARSGELFF.

The V and J genes are TRBV7-8 and TRBJ1-5, with 10 nucleotides matching TRBD1. The CDR3 runs to 17 residues. The germline CDR1 and CDR2 sequences are SGHVS and FQNEAQ. V shed 2 bases and J 3 bases; nucleotides not matched to a gene: 7. The CDR3 DNA follows: TGTGCCAGCAGCTTACTCAGGACAGGGGGTTTCAATCAGCCCCAGCATTTT. Amino acid sequence: CASSLLRTGGFNQPQHF.